These 13 T cell receptor beta chains came from one sample sequenced in a study of T cell responses to AZD1222 COVID-19 vaccine. Data came from immunoSEQ multiplex PCR; TCRdb stores just in-frame clones and leaves some out. The table lists around 120,000 clones, roughly nine tenths of them singletons, with 2.8% in the top ten. Here the sequenced sample was peripheral blood, taken on day 0 of AZD1222 vaccination. The receptors derive from an adult in good health.

J is TRBJ1-5 and V is TRBV10-3; maybe TRBD1 (5 bases). The CDR3 covers 14 residues. Germline V gene data show CDR1 as ENHRY and CDR2 as SYGVKD. The V end was cut by 6 bases, the J end by 3 bases, with 12 bases between. CDR3 in amino acids: CAISRGGDNQPQHF. Here the CDR3 DNA reads TGTGCCATCAGCCGGGGAGGGGACAATCAGCCCCAGCATTTT.

The CDR3 sequence is CASSLGPDEQYF. The CDR3 DNA reads TGTGCCAGCAGCCTCGGACCTGACGAGCAGTACTTC. The chain joins TRBV5-6 to TRBJ2-7; D remains unclear. Trimming shortened V by 4 bases and J by 5 bases, and 10 bases separated the two germline ends. Germline loops: CDR1 SGHDT, CDR2 YYEEEE. This CDR3 is built from 12 residues.

V is TRBV5-1 and J is TRBJ2-2, with 8 positions matching TRBD2. The germline CDR1 and CDR2 sequences are SGHRS and YFSETQ. This CDR3 is built from 14 residues. V shed 2 bases and J 6 bases; nucleotides not matched to a gene: 3. CDR3 sequence reads: CASSLGAGAGELFF. CDR3 DNA sequence: TGCGCCAGCAGCTTAGGAGCGGGAGCCGGGGAGCTGTTTTTT.

V gene TRBV7-8 combines with J gene TRBJ2-1; D is unresolved. The V end was cut by 1 base, the J end by 14 bases, with 9 bases between. The CDR3 is 11 amino acids. In germline, CDR1 is SGHVS, CDR2 FQNEAQ. CDR3 sequence reads: CASSLDTWEFF. CDR3 DNA: TGTGCCAGCAGCTTAGACACCTGGGAGTTCTTC.

This clone was detected only a few times. The V call is TRBV7-6, the J call TRBJ2-7, with 8 bases lining up with TRBD1. This CDR3 has 14 amino acids. V was clipped by 5 bases and J by 1 base; unmatched bases: 4. The V gene's germline CDR1 is SGHVS and CDR2 FNYEAQ. CDR3 sequence reads: CASSPGTGSYEQYF. DNA for the CDR3: TGTGCCAGCAGCCCCGGGACAGGTTCCTACGAGCAGTACTTC.

This rearrangement joins TRBV5-6 to TRBJ1-2; D is unresolved. V lost 4 bases and J 3 bases, leaving 10 bases between the germline ends. Per the germline V gene, CDR1 is SGHDT and CDR2 is YYEEEE. The CDR3 has 13 residues. The CDR3 region is CASSRGGDYGYTF. The DNA for the CDR3 is TGTGCCAGCAGCCGGGGAGGTGACTATGGCTACACCTTC.

The V gene is TRBV6-4, the J gene TRBJ1-6, with a tentative D call TRBD1 (6 bases). The V and J ends lost 5 bases and 5 bases respectively, with 13 bases between them. The CDR3 is 15 amino acids. The germline V gene has CDR1 MRHNA and CDR2 SNTAGT. Here the CDR3 DNA reads TGTGCCAGCAGTAGGCAGGGGTGGAATAATTCACCCCTCCACTTT. It specifies CASSRQGWNNSPLHF.

The V call is TRBV10-2, the J call TRBJ2-5; D possibly uses TRBD1 or TRBD2 (6 bases each). The germline V gene encodes CDR1 WSHSY and CDR2 SAAADI. V lost 3 bases, J lost 1 base, and 21 bases lay in between. CDR3 length: 18 amino acids. CDR3 in DNA: TGCGCCAGCAGTGAATTGAGAGGAGGGGGAGATCGCCAAGAGACCCAGTACTTC. This codes for CASSELRGGGDRQETQYF.

The rearrangement uses TRBV4-3 and TRBJ1-3; D not certain. Trimming took off 0 bases at V and 0 bases at J, with 12 bases between the two ends. CDR1 is LGHNA and CDR2 is YSLEER in the germline V gene. CDR3 length: 17 residues. The CDR3 sequence is CASSQDPIPSSGNTIYF. For the CDR3, the DNA is TGCGCCAGCAGCCAAGATCCGATTCCGAGCTCTGGAAACACCATATATTTT.

Written as DNA, the CDR3 is TGCGCCAGCAGCTTGAGGGTCGGGAGCGTGGGGTACACCGGGGAGCTGTTTTTT. This sequence encodes CASSLRVGSVGYTGELFF. This chain joins TRBV5-1 and TRBJ2-2; D is perhaps TRBD2 (6 bases). CDR3 length: 18 amino acids. Per the germline V gene, CDR1 is SGHRS and CDR2 is YFSETQ. Trimming shortened V by 1 base and J by 3 bases, and 19 bases separated the two germline ends.

CDR3: CASSLRVGSPHEQYF. The CDR3 DNA is TGTGCCAGCAGCTTAAGGGTCGGGAGCCCCCACGAGCAGTACTTC. The J gene is TRBJ2-7, the V gene TRBV7-8, with D perhaps matching TRBD2 (6 bases). V lost 2 bases and J lost 5, with 16 bases in between. The germline V gene has CDR1 SGHVS and CDR2 FQNEAQ. The CDR3 has 15 residues.

The chain combines TRBV15 with TRBJ2-3; 7 bases fit TRBD2. With 1 base clipped from V and 5 bases from J, the junction kept 6 bases outside the gene matches. Germline lookup yields CDR1 LNHNV and CDR2 YYDKDF (reference sequence). This CDR3 is built from 15 residues. CDR3 nucleotide sequence: TGTGCCACCAGCAGAGCCGAGGGAGGGATAGATACGCAGTATTTT. It codes for CATSRAEGGIDTQYF.

This chain uses TRBV9 with TRBJ1-2, with a weak D call TRBD1 (5 bases). Germline V lookup: CDR1 SGDLS, CDR2 YYNGEE. V lost 1 base and J 4 bases, leaving 8 bases between the germline ends. The CDR3 consists of 13 residues. CDR3 sequence (DNA): TGTGCCAGCAGCGTACCAGGGCTCTATGGCTACACCTTC. It codes for CASSVPGLYGYTF.